This T cell receptor beta chain was identified in a study of low-dose radiotherapy and immunotherapy resistance in tumors. In the study overall: Cohort 2 patients were irradiated with 1 Gy every two weeks, reaching 13 Gy over 26 weeks.

Germline V gene sequence: CDR1 LNHDA, CDR2 SQIVND (reference sequence). There are 13 residues in the CDR3. V was clipped by 11 bases and J by 7 bases, with 18 bases between them. Primers targeting TRAV and TRBV primed first-strand cDNA, covering alpha and beta chains. A roughly 21-cycle PCR with a constant-region primer and V-primer adapter amplified TCRs. TCRdb called the reads again in MiXCR, with one record for every CDR3 protein. The table shows 12,000 to 15,000 distinct CDR3 sequences, with approximately 50% occurring only once. The TCR originated in a human donor with advanced metastatic prostate, ovarian, gallbladder or colorectal cancer (not recorded which). This table probably holds off-target reads from a library built for another chain. The chain couples TRBV19 to TRBJ1-5, with D tentatively TRBD1 (6 bases). The CDR3 loop reads CAGGQGLEQPQHF. CDR3 coding DNA: TGTGCCGGGGGGCAGGGTTTGGAACAGCCCCAGCATTTT.